This T cell receptor (beta chain) was sequenced in a study of shared clonotypes between healthy human individuals. Study at large: Per-donor plates numbered three CD4 naive, three CD4 memory, two CD8 naive and one CD8 memory.

CDR3 size: 15 residues. CDR1 and CDR2 from the germline V gene are SGDLS and YYNGEE. The junction had 6 bases not matched to a gene; V was cut back by 1 base and J by 6 bases. TCRdb's table, derived via immunoSEQ multiplex PCR, lists solely in-frame clones and lacks some. The sample yields more than 1 million clones, 75% to 80% seen once. Healthy adults negative for HIV, lacking recent acute infections or vaccinations, served as donors. This chain uses TRBV9 with TRBJ1-4; 7 nucleotides align to TRBD1. The clonotype comes from a man between 18 and 29 years old in good health. Some clones in this sample may be carry-over from other donors' samples. The sequencing input was memory CD4+ T cells from PBMCs. As for subset: CD45RA-negative fraction. The DNA for the CDR3 is TGTGCCAGCAGCGTACATGCAGGGGGGGATGAAAAACTGTTTTTT. It encodes CASSVHAGGDEKLFF.